Following are 28 T cell receptor beta chains from one sample sequenced in a study of T cells in localized non-small cell lung cancer. Here immunoSEQ multiplex PCR was the method, and the copy in TCRdb shows in-frame clones only, minus some. In the table there are 45,000 to 70,000 clones, just over 85% of which are singletons. The sequenced sample was peripheral blood, obtained before any cancer treatment. Source of these receptors: a woman aged 35-70 years with stage I lung adenocarcinoma.

The V and J genes are TRBV7-2 and TRBJ1-5; no firm D call. Trimming shortened V by 5 bases and J by 7 bases, and 9 bases separated the two germline ends. The CDR3 sequence is 12 residues long. Germline CDR1 SGHTA, CDR2 FQGNSA. The chain's CDR3 is CASSPGPQPQHF. The CDR3 region has the DNA TGTGCCAGCAGCCCGGGTCCCCAGCCCCAGCATTTT.

The chain combines TRBV7-9 with TRBJ1-2, with 7 bases identical to TRBD1. After removal of 4 bases from V and 8 bases from J, the junction contained 13 bases not matched to a gene. Germline V gene data show CDR1 as SEHNR and CDR2 as FQNEAQ (reference sequence). The CDR3 sequence is 15 residues long. The CDR3 sequence: CASSYLTGPPGGYTF. The CDR3 DNA is TGTGCCAGCAGCTACCTGACAGGGCCGCCGGGCGGCTACACCTTC.

J is TRBJ2-1 and V is TRBV19, with 9 bases fitting TRBD1. The V segment lost 6 bases and the J segment 6 bases; nucleotides outside the gene matches: 9. The CDR3 totals 15 residues. Per the germline V gene, CDR1 is LNHDA and CDR2 is SQIVND (reference sequence). In DNA form, the CDR3 reads TGTGCCAGTAGCAACCGGGACAGGGCTGTCAATGAGCAGTTCTTC. Translated: CASSNRDRAVNEQFF.

This clone was seen only a few times. This sequence joins TRBV2 and TRBJ2-5; D possibly corresponds to TRBD1 (6 bases). V was cut by 5 bases and J by 2 bases, with 12 bases left in between. CDR3 length equals 14 residues. The V gene's germline CDR1 is SNHLY and CDR2 FYNNEI. CDR3 sequence: CASSSPGQQETQYF. As DNA, the CDR3 is TGTGCCAGCAGTTCACCGGGACAACAAGAGACCCAGTACTTC. Combining the CDR3 with reference TRBV2 and TRBJ2-5 gives the whole variable domain EPEVTQTPSHQVTQMGQEVILRCVPISNHLYFYWYRQILGQKVEFLVSFYNNEISEKSEIFDDQFSVERPDGSNFTLKIRSTKLEDSAMYFCASSSPGQQETQYFGPGTRLLVL.

The chain couples TRBV4-3 to TRBJ1-1; D gene unclear. V dropped 4 bases and J dropped 1 base, with 10 bases sitting between them. Per the germline V gene, CDR1 is LGHNA and CDR2 is YSLEER. The CDR3 totals 14 residues. The CDR3 DNA follows: TGCGCCAGCAGCCGTACGACTTCGAACACTGAAGCTTTCTTT. Amino acid sequence: CASSRTTSNTEAFF.

This chain uses TRBV2 with TRBJ2-3, with D unclear. CDR3 length equals 12 residues. Germline loops: CDR1 SNHLY, CDR2 FYNNEI. V was shortened by 4 bases and J by 4 bases, with 6 bases between the two germline ends. CDR3 region: CASSGGADTQYF. In nucleotides, the CDR3 is TGTGCCAGCAGTGGGGGTGCAGATACGCAGTATTTT.

The chain joins TRBV5-1 to TRBJ2-7, with 7 bases identical to TRBD1. The CDR3 is 14 residues long. V trimming: 1 base; J trimming: 0 bases; junction bases outside the gene matches: 1. Germline V CDR1 and CDR2: SGHRS, YFSETQ. The CDR3 is CASSLWTGSYEQYF. For the CDR3, the DNA is TGCGCCAGCAGCTTGTGGACAGGCTCCTACGAGCAGTACTTC.

The chain couples TRBV23-1 to TRBJ2-2; 7 bases are shared with TRBD1. TRBV23-1 is filed as an ORF, its function uncertain. This CDR3 comprises 16 residues. Trimming removed 0 bases from V and 2 bases from J; junction bases left unmatched: 3. The CDR3 region has the DNA TGCGCCAGCAGTCAATCCCGGGACAGTAACACCGGGGAGCTGTTTTTT. This encodes CASSQSRDSNTGELFF.

The V call is TRBV6-1, the J call TRBJ2-4; TRBD2 aligns across 7 bases. The V gene end was trimmed by 3 bases and the J gene end by 0 bases; junction bases not matched to a gene: 8. The germline CDR1 and CDR2 sequences are MNHNS and SASEGT. CDR3 length equals 17 residues. This CDR3 reads CASSDSWGGVAKNIQYF. CDR3 nucleotides: TGTGCCAGCAGTGATTCTTGGGGGGGGGTAGCCAAAAACATTCAGTACTTC.

This chain connects TRBV7-2 to TRBJ1-1; 7 bases align to TRBD1. The J segment lost 0 bases and the V segment lost 5 bases, leaving 6 bases of the junction unmatched. The CDR3 is made up of 15 amino acids. Germline values: CDR1 SGHTA, CDR2 FQGNSA. The CDR3 protein is CASSLGTGVNTEAFF. CDR3 nucleotide sequence: TGTGCCAGCAGCCTAGGAACAGGGGTGAACACTGAAGCTTTCTTT.

DNA for the CDR3: TGTGCCAGCAGCCCGGGGGCCGGGTACAATGAGCAGTTCTTC. Translation: CASSPGAGYNEQFF. The chain employs TRBV7-2 and TRBJ2-1; D assignment may be TRBD1 or TRBD2 (6 bases each). V lost 5 bases and J lost 4, with 12 bases in between. Germline V gives CDR1 SGHTA, CDR2 FQGNSA. This CDR3 has 14 residues.

The genes are TRBV6-6 and TRBJ1-6; 8 positions match TRBD1. Germline CDR1 reads MNHNY; CDR2 reads SVGAGI (reference sequence). The CDR3 runs 15 residues. The V segment lost 6 bases and the J segment 7 bases; nucleotides outside the gene matches: 8. The CDR3 is CASRKEGQVNSPLHF. CDR3 nucleotides: TGTGCCAGCAGGAAGGAGGGACAGGTGAATTCACCCCTCCACTTT.

This clone was counted between two and nine times. V is TRBV6-5 and J is TRBJ1-2, with D uncertain. CDR3 size: 15 residues. V lost 0 bases, J lost 2 bases, and 10 bases lay in between. The V gene's germline CDR1 is MNHEY and CDR2 SVGAGI. CDR3 in amino acids: CASSYSITSNYGYTF. The CDR3 DNA follows: TGTGCCAGCAGTTACTCGATCACGTCCAACTATGGCTACACCTTC.

The J gene is TRBJ2-3, the V gene TRBV9; 12 positions match TRBD2. J lost 2 bases, V lost 4 bases, and 5 bases had no gene match. CDR3 length: 16 amino acids. The V gene's germline CDR1 is SGDLS and CDR2 YYNGEE. CDR3 sequence reads: CASSTRLAGATDTQYF. CDR3 nucleotides: TGTGCCAGCAGCACACGACTAGCGGGGGCCACAGATACGCAGTATTTT.

The chain carries TRBV5-1 and TRBJ1-1; D is undetermined. The CDR3 runs 15 residues. The V gene lost 0 bases and the J gene lost 1 base, with 10 bases spanning the gap. Germline CDR1 is SGHRS and CDR2 is YFSETQ. In DNA form, the CDR3 reads TGCGCCAGCAGCTTGGGGCCTGCGCGGAACACTGAAGCTTTCTTT. It is translated as CASSLGPARNTEAFF.

In its sample, this clone was seen once. V and J are TRBV9 and TRBJ1-5; the D gene is possibly TRBD1 (6 bases). The length of the CDR3 is 13 residues. The V gene's germline CDR1 is SGDLS and CDR2 YYNGEE. The germline V and J ends were trimmed by 4 bases and 4 bases, with 9 bases remaining between them. CDR3 region: CASSRGGNQPQHF. In nucleotides, the CDR3 is TGTGCCAGCAGCCGAGGGGGGAATCAGCCCCAGCATTTT.

This clone was detected only once. The chain has TRBV4-3 and TRBJ1-4; the D is unclear. V dropped 4 bases and J dropped 7 bases, with 10 bases sitting between them. CDR1 is LGHNA and CDR2 is YSLEER in the germline V gene. The CDR3 covers 13 residues. CDR3 sequence (DNA): TGCGCCAGCAGCCCATTGTCGGGTGAAAAACTGTTTTTT. Amino acids: CASSPLSGEKLFF.

The chain recombines TRBV18 with TRBJ2-1; tentatively, D is TRBD1 (5 bases). The CDR3 has 12 amino acids. CDR1 and CDR2 (germline): KGHSH, LQKENI. V was trimmed by 6 bases and J by 9 bases, leaving 12 bases between them. For the CDR3, the DNA is TGTGCCAGCTCCCTCAGGGAACGTGAGCAGTTCTTC. This encodes CASSLREREQFF.

This rearrangement joins TRBV30 to TRBJ2-2, with D maybe TRBD2 (5 bases). V was cut by 0 bases and J by 8 bases, with 13 bases left in between. Germline V gives CDR1 GTSNPN, CDR2 SVGIG (reference sequence). The CDR3 is made up of 14 amino acids. CDR3 amino acids: CAWSVLTGVGELFF. DNA of the CDR3: TGTGCCTGGAGTGTACTAACCGGGGTGGGGGAGCTGTTTTTT.

The rearrangement links TRBV19 to TRBJ1-3; no clear D gene. Germline lookup yields CDR1 LNHDA and CDR2 SQIVND (reference sequence). Trimming stripped 6 bases from V and 0 bases from J, with 6 bases between. The length of the CDR3 is 13 residues. DNA for the CDR3: TGTGCCAGTAGCCAGAACTCTGGAAACACCATATATTTT. Translation gives CASSQNSGNTIYF.

The genes are TRBV11-2 and TRBJ2-6; D might be TRBD1 (6 bases). The length of the CDR3 is 15 residues. Trimming removed 2 bases at V and 4 bases at J, with 9 bases between. The germline gives CDR1 SGHAT, CDR2 FQNNGV. The CDR3 is CASSLSGVGANVLTF. In DNA, the CDR3 is TGTGCCAGCAGCTTATCAGGGGTCGGGGCCAACGTCCTGACTTTC.

The J gene is TRBJ1-2, the V gene TRBV19, with D perhaps matching TRBD1 (6 bases). The CDR3 has 15 amino acids. Deletions cut 6 bases from V and 0 bases from J, with 14 bases between. Germline CDR1 LNHDA, CDR2 SQIVND (reference sequence). The CDR3 protein is CASSPTGKTNYGYTF. CDR3 coding DNA: TGTGCCAGTAGCCCGACAGGTAAAACTAACTATGGCTACACCTTC. Combining the CDR3 with reference TRBV19 and TRBJ1-2 gives the whole variable domain DGGITQSPKYLFRKEGQNVTLSCEQNLNHDAMYWYRQDPGQGLRLIYYSQIVNDFQKGDIAEGYSVSREKKESFPLTVTSAQKNPTAFYLCASSPTGKTNYGYTFGSGTRLTVV.

This sequence joins TRBV7-3 and TRBJ2-3, with 7 bases lining up with TRBD1. V was pared by 11 bases and J by 0 bases, with 8 bases of the junction left unmatched. The germline V gene encodes CDR1 SGHTA and CDR2 FQGTGA. The CDR3 consists of 14 residues. CDR3 residues: CARRRGRSTDTQYF. Written as DNA, the CDR3 is TGTGCCCGAAGAAGGGGGCGTAGCACAGATACGCAGTATTTT.

The V gene is TRBV5-6, the J gene TRBJ2-5, with D possibly called TRBD1 or TRBD2 (5 bases each). The CDR3 is 14 residues long. CDR1 SGHDT and CDR2 YYEEEE come from the germline V gene. Trimming took 1 base from V and 3 from J, leaving 10 bases between them. In nucleotides, the CDR3 is TGTGCCAGCAGCTTGCCGGGACGGGAAGAGACCCAGTACTTC. Translating gives CASSLPGREETQYF.

V gene TRBV6-6 combines with J gene TRBJ1-5; D is unclear. The CDR3 consists of 13 residues. V shed 5 bases and J shed 9 bases, with 14 bases lying between them. CDR1 and CDR2 (germline): MNHNY, SVGAGI (reference sequence). The CDR3 DNA sequence: TGTGCCAGCAGTCCAATGGGGAGAGGGCCCCAGCATTTT. Protein: CASSPMGRGPQHF.

CDR3 sequence: CASSANSNSPLHF. Written as DNA, the CDR3 is TGTGCCAGCAGTGCCAACAGTAATTCACCCCTCCACTTT. The chain employs TRBV2 and TRBJ1-6; D is ambiguous. The CDR3 runs to 13 residues. Trimming left V 4 bases short and J 6 bases short, with 7 bases between. Germline V lookup: CDR1 SNHLY, CDR2 FYNNEI.

This chain's CDR3 is CASSQDLDNYEQYF. CDR3 DNA: TGTGCCAGCAGCCAAGATCTGGACAACTACGAGCAGTACTTC. V is TRBV14 and J is TRBJ2-7; D perhaps matches TRBD1 (5 bases). CDR3 size: 14 residues. Germline V gene sequence: CDR1 SGHDN, CDR2 FVKESK. Trimming stripped 0 bases from V and 3 bases from J, with 9 bases between.

V usage is TRBV4-3 and J usage is TRBJ1-2, with D possibly being TRBD1 (5 bases). This CDR3 is 16 amino acids long. Trimming cost V 0 bases and J 4 bases, with 15 bases left between them. Per germline, CDR1 LGHNA and CDR2 YSLEER. CDR3: CASSQDFGRGTYGYTF. CDR3 coding DNA: TGCGCCAGCAGCCAAGACTTTGGCCGAGGGACCTATGGCTACACCTTC.